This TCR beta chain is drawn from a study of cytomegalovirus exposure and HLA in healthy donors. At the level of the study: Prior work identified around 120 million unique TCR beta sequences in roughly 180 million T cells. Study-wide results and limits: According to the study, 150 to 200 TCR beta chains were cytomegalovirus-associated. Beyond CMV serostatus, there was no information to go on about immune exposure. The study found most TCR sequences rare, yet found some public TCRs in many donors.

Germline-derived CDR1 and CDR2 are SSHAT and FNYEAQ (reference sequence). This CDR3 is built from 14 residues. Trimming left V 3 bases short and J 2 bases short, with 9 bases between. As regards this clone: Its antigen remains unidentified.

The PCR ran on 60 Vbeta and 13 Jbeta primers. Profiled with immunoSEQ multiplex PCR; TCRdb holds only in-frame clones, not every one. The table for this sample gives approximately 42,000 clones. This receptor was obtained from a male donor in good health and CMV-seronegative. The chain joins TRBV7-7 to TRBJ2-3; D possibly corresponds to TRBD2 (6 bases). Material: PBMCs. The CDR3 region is CASSLGGVTDTQYF. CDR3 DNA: TGTGCCAGCAGCTTGGGGGGAGTCACAGATACGCAGTATTTT. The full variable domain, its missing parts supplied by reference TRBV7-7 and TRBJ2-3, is GAGVSQSPRYKVTKRGQDVTLRCDPISSHATLYWYQQALGQGPEFLTYFNYEAQPDKSGLPSDRFSAERPEGSISTLTIQRTEQRDSAMYRCASSLGGVTDTQYFGPGTRLTVL.